The TCR beta chain under discussion was sequenced for a study of shared clonotypes between healthy human individuals. Study results and caveats: Shared across several donors were around 5% of the naive CD4 clonotypes. Depth was large, yet rarefaction showed that sorted-subset sequencing was incomplete. Non-shared clonotypes had lower generation probabilities than clonotypes shared by all four sorted-subset donors.

CDR3 length: 15 residues. Germline V gene lookup returns CDR1 LNHNV and CDR2 YYDKDF (reference sequence). Trimming left V 1 base short and J 4 bases short, with 12 bases between. The donors, healthy adults who were HIV-negative, had experienced no recent acute infections or vaccinations. This table comes from immunoSEQ multiplex PCR, and its TCRdb copy is limited to in-frame clones, with some not included. The sample consists of millions of clones, around nine tenths of them appearing once. Points on this clone: What it binds is unknown.

The source of this sequence is a man aged 18-30 years in good health. V usage is TRBV15 and J usage is TRBJ2-3; D is uncertain. Sequenced: naive CD4+ T cells sorted from blood. The sample's subset: CD45RA+ positively selected. The CDR3 region has the DNA TGTGCCACCAGCAGAGGTTTAACGAACCCAGATACGCAGTATTTT. This encodes CATSRGLTNPDTQYF.